This is a list of T cell receptor beta chains from one sample in a study of blood T cell repertoires in COVID-19. Using immunoSEQ multiplex PCR, the repertoire was profiled, and TCRdb retains in-frame clones only, with some absent. The table has about 140,000 clones, roughly 85% seen once. The sequencing sample was made of peripheral blood. The receptors were gathered from a human donor with acute or convalescent COVID-19. The donor label of this sample is uncertain. Each CDR3 is given with its conserved first and last residue. D genes are given only for firm matches. Rows give clone size only sometimes, using once, few, many, or a class for an expanded clone.

j_gene | v_gene | d_gene | abundance | CDR3nt | CDR3aa
TRBJ2-7 | TRBV28 | TRBD1 | once | TGTGCCAGCAGTTCCGGGGACAGGCTTGGAAAGCAGTACTTC | CASSSGDRLGKQYF
TRBJ1-1 | TRBV18 | - | once | TGTGCCAGCTCACCACCGTCTATCCAGAACACTGAAGCTTTCTTT | CASSPPSIQNTEAFF
TRBJ1-2 | TRBV5-6 | - | - | TGTGCCAGCAGCGAACAGGGCAAGTATGGCTACACCTTC | CASSEQGKYGYTF
TRBJ2-5 | TRBV19 | TRBD2 | once | TGTGCCAGTAGTTTAGGGACTAGCCCGAGCGGAGAGACCCAGTACTTC | CASSLGTSPSGETQYF
TRBJ2-1 | TRBV4-2 | - | - | TGTGCCAGCAGTCACGGTAGGGGGAAGAAAGACAATGAGCAGTTCTTC | CASSHGRGKKDNEQFF
TRBJ1-1 | TRBV28 | TRBD1 | - | TGTGCCAGCAGTCCCGGGACAGGGTACACTGAAGCTTTCTTT | CASSPGTGYTEAFF
TRBJ1-1 | TRBV5-8 | - | - | TGTGCCAGCAGCTCCCGGATCTATGGGGGGAAAACCAATTCCTTT | CASSSRIYGGKTNSF
TRBJ2-3 | TRBV6-5 | - | - | TGTGCCAGCAGTTCGAGCACAGATACGCAGTATTTT | CASSSSTDTQYF
TRBJ2-5 | TRBV6-4 | TRBD1 | - | TGTGCCAGCAGTGACCGGACAGGAGAGACCCAGTACTTC | CASSDRTGETQYF
TRBJ1-5 | TRBV6-1 | - | few | TGTGCCAGCAGTGAATGGAGTCAGCCCCAGCATTTT | CASSEWSQPQHF
TRBJ1-1 | TRBV18 | TRBD1 | - | TGTGCCAGCTCACCACTGGGACAGGGCGGAGGGACTGAAGCTTTCTTT | CASSPLGQGGGTEAFF
TRBJ2-1 | TRBV5-1 | TRBD2 | - | TGCGCCAGCAGCGCGGGGATTAGCGGGACTTTACCTTACAATGAGCAGTTCTTC | CASSAGISGTLPYNEQFF
TRBJ2-5 | TRBV5-5 | TRBD2 | - | TGTGCCAGCAGCACCCTACTAGCGGGGGAATCAGAGACCCAGTACTTC | CASSTLLAGESETQYF
TRBJ1-2 | TRBV12-3/TRBV12-4 | - | - | TGTGCCAGCAGTTTGGGCGGGGCTGGCTACACCTTC | CASSLGGAGYTF
TRBJ2-5 | TRBV5-1 | TRBD1 | - | TGCGCCACTAAGGCAGGGGGCGGAGAGACCCAGTACTTC | CATKAGGGETQYF
TRBJ1-3 | TRBV14 | - | few | TGTGCCAGCAGCCAACAGGCCTCTGGAAACACCATATATTTT | CASSQQASGNTIYF
TRBJ1-1 | TRBV7-9 | - | - | TGTGCCACCAAATCACGCCTGGGGGACACCAAGAACACTGAAGCTTTCTTT | CATKSRLGDTKNTEAFF
TRBJ2-1 | TRBV7-9 | TRBD1 | - | TGTGCCAGCAGCTTAACAGGGGGCTTGGATGAGCAGTTCTTC | CASSLTGGLDEQFF
TRBJ2-3 | TRBV4-3 | - | - | TGCGCCAGCAGCCAAAGGGGATTCGGGGACTTCACAGATACGCAGTATTTT | CASSQRGFGDFTDTQYF
TRBJ1-5 | TRBV29-1 | - | - | TGCAGCGCAACAGACGGCAATCAGCCCCAGCATTTT | CSATDGNQPQHF
TRBJ2-2 | TRBV10-3 | TRBD1 | - | TGTGCCATCAGTGACGGACAGGGGGGGACGAACACCGGGGAGCTGTTTTTT | CAISDGQGGTNTGELFF
TRBJ2-2 | TRBV24-1 | - | - | TGTGCCACCAGTGATCCCCGGGCGGGATTGCCCGTGGAGCTGTTTTTT | CATSDPRAGLPVELFF
TRBJ2-3 | TRBV24-1 | TRBD2 | - | TGTGCCACCAGTGATTTGACTGGCGGGAGTGGAGATACGCAGTATTTT | CATSDLTGGSGDTQYF
TRBJ1-4 | TRBV3-1/TRBV3-2 | - | - | TGTGCCAGCAGCCAAGCCTTAGACAGTAATGAAAAACTGTTTTTT | CASSQALDSNEKLFF
TRBJ1-4 | TRBV5-1 | - | - | TGCGCCAGCAGAAGGGGTTCGGGTACATGGTCTGAAAAACTGTTTTTT | CASRRGSGTWSEKLFF
TRBJ1-1 | TRBV19 | - | - | TGTGCCAGTAGTATAGCAGGCATGAACACTGAAGCTTTCTTT | CASSIAGMNTEAFF
TRBJ1-1 | TRBV6-2/TRBV6-3 | - | - | TGTGCCAGCAGTTACTCCAGGGGATACATGAACACTGAAGCTTTCTTT | CASSYSRGYMNTEAFF
TRBJ2-5 | TRBV5-4 | - | - | TGTGCCAGCAGCTCCGATAGGAGAACGGAGACCCAGTACTTC | CASSSDRRTETQYF
TRBJ2-4 | TRBV12-5 | TRBD1 | - | TGTGCTAGTGGTCCGAAGACAGGGTGCGACAAAAACATTCAGTACTTC | CASGPKTGCDKNIQYF
TRBJ2-2 | TRBV7-3 | - | - | TGTGCCAGCAGCTCGTTCACCGGGGAGCTGTTTTTT | CASSSFTGELFF
TRBJ2-2 | TRBV5-1 | TRBD1 | - | TGCGCCAGCAGCTTAGGACAGGGGGCAAACGGGGAGCTGTTTTTT | CASSLGQGANGELFF
TRBJ1-1 | TRBV11-2 | TRBD1 | - | TGTGCCAGCAACCAGATCAGGGGGCGAACTGAAGCTTTCTTT | CASNQIRGRTEAFF
TRBJ2-5 | TRBV4-3 | - | - | TGCGCCAGCAGCCAAGCGTTCGGGCAGGGCCGCCAAGAGACCCAGTACTTC | CASSQAFGQGRQETQYF
TRBJ2-2 | TRBV24-1 | - | - | TGTGCCACCAGTGGTGCCGACAGGATCGTGAACACCGGGGAGCTGTTTTTT | CATSGADRIVNTGELFF
TRBJ2-7 | TRBV6-5 | TRBD1 | - | TGTGCCAGCAGTCCGACGACAGGGGGGCTGGGCGAGCAGTACTTC | CASSPTTGGLGEQYF
TRBJ1-6 | TRBV27 | TRBD1 | few | TGTGCCAGCAGTAGCGGACAGGGGAATTCACCCCTCCACTTT | CASSSGQGNSPLHF
TRBJ1-2 | TRBV4-3 | - | few | TGCGCCAGCAGCCAAGATCTAGTGTTAGCTAACTATGGCTACACCTTC | CASSQDLVLANYGYTF
TRBJ1-2 | TRBV12-3/TRBV12-4 | - | - | TGTGCCAGCATGGTGGCAGGGGATGGCTACACCTTC | CASMVAGDGYTF
TRBJ1-5 | TRBV19 | - | - | TGTGCCAGTAGTGTCGAGGGTCCCAATCAGCCCCAGCATTTT | CASSVEGPNQPQHF
TRBJ1-2 | TRBV2 | TRBD1 | - | TGTGCCAGCAGTACCGACAGGGACCAGGGCTACACCTTC | CASSTDRDQGYTF
TRBJ1-4 | TRBV14 | - | many | TGTGCCAGCAGCCAAAGGCCAGGTGGGGAAAAACTGTTTTTT | CASSQRPGGEKLFF
TRBJ1-2 | TRBV5-1 | - | - | TGCGCCAGCAGCGCCGTAGCGGAGGACCGCTACACCTTC | CASSAVAEDRYTF
TRBJ1-2 | TRBV30 | TRBD1 | - | TGTGCCTGGAGTGTTTCCGGGACAGTAAACGGCTACACCTTC | CAWSVSGTVNGYTF
TRBJ2-2 | TRBV27 | - | - | TGTGCCAGCAGTTTAAAGGCGGCGGCGAACACCGGGGAGCTGTTTTTT | CASSLKAAANTGELFF
TRBJ2-1 | TRBV24-1 | TRBD2 | - | TGTGCCACCAGTGATTCCGGGGGGAGCTCCTACAATGAGCAGTTCTTC | CATSDSGGSSYNEQFF
TRBJ2-2 | TRBV6-2/TRBV6-3 | TRBD2 | - | TGTGCCAGCAGCCCCGGACTAGCGGGAGGGGGGGAGCTGTTTTTT | CASSPGLAGGGELFF
TRBJ2-2 | TRBV7-3 | - | - | TGTGCCAGCAGCCCAAAGACAAACACCGGGGAGCTGTTTTTT | CASSPKTNTGELFF
TRBJ2-5 | TRBV5-6 | - | - | TGTGCCAGCAGCTTGGGACTAAAAGAGACCCAGTACTTC | CASSLGLKETQYF
TRBJ2-2 | TRBV19 | - | once | TGTGCCAGTAGTACAATCGGGGAGCTGTTTTTT | CASSTIGELFF
TRBJ2-2 | TRBV4-3 | TRBD2 | - | TGCGCCAGCAGTCACGGACTAGCGGGGGGGCAGAGCGGGGAGCTGTTTTTT | CASSHGLAGGQSGELFF
TRBJ1-1 | TRBV19 | - | - | TGTGCCAGTAGTCAGGGTAGATGGACTGAAGCTTTCTTT | CASSQGRWTEAFF
TRBJ2-5 | TRBV6-6 | TRBD2 | - | TGTGCCAGCAGTTACTCGGCTAGCGGGAACAGGGAGACCCAGTACTTC | CASSYSASGNRETQYF
TRBJ2-2 | TRBV7-9 | TRBD2 | - | TGTGCCAGCAGCTGGGGACTAGCGGGAGGAATCCCCGGGGAGCTGTTTTTT | CASSWGLAGGIPGELFF